Listed below are T cell receptor beta chains from one sample, sequenced in a study of blood T cell repertoires in COVID-19. Measured with immunoSEQ multiplex PCR; TCRdb has only the in-frame clones, and not every one. The sample has about 55,000 clones; roughly 90% are singletons. The specimen sequenced was peripheral blood. Receptor source: a man in his 60s with active COVID-19. Both conserved end residues are part of each CDR3. A D gene is named only where the DNA matches it firmly. Clone size is given for some rows only: seen once, a few or many times, or a class if the clone is expanded.

d_call	j_call	v_call	clone_size	cdr3_aa	cdr3_nt
TRBD2	TRBJ2-3	TRBV5-1	.	CASRVAGGGGTDTQYF	TGCGCCAGCAGGGTAGCGGGAGGAGGGGGCACAGATACGCAGTATTTT
TRBD2	TRBJ2-7	TRBV3-1/TRBV3-2	.	CASSPPGGQSYEQYF	TGTGCCAGCAGCCCGCCGGGGGGGCAATCCTACGAGCAGTACTTC
TRBD1	TRBJ2-2	TRBV7-8	.	CASSPLGTGDTGELFF	TGTGCCAGCAGCCCTCTGGGGACAGGGGACACCGGGGAGCTGTTTTTT
.	TRBJ1-1	TRBV6-4	.	CASSEDRNTEAFF	TGTGCCAGCAGTGAGGACAGGAACACTGAAGCTTTCTTT
.	TRBJ1-6	TRBV11-2	.	CASSTYDTGTYSPLHF	TGTGCCAGCAGCACATACGATACAGGGACCTATTCACCCCTCCACTTT
TRBD1	TRBJ2-5	TRBV5-1	.	CASSLGQGRETQYF	TGCGCCAGCAGCTTGGGACAGGGTAGGGAGACCCAGTACTTC
.	TRBJ1-6	TRBV14	.	CASSVSSYNSPLHF	TGTGCCAGCAGCGTGAGCTCCTATAATTCACCCCTCCACTTT
TRBD2	TRBJ2-1	TRBV3-1/TRBV3-2	.	CASSETSGGYNEQFF	TGTGCCAGCAGCGAAACTAGCGGGGGTTACAATGAGCAGTTCTTC
.	TRBJ2-7	TRBV4-1	few	CASSQGGRTVYEQYF	TGCGCCAGCAGCCAAGGAGGCAGGACAGTTTACGAGCAGTACTTC
.	TRBJ2-1	TRBV27	.	CASTFRGWNEQFF	TGTGCCAGCACCTTTCGAGGGTGGAATGAGCAGTTCTTC
TRBD1	TRBJ1-4	TRBV5-1	once	CASSRQGGANEKLFF	TGCGCCAGCAGTCGTCAGGGGGGAGCTAATGAAAAACTGTTTTTT
TRBD1	TRBJ2-5	TRBV28	.	CASTLRQGGRETQYF	TGTGCCAGCACTCTCCGACAGGGTGGGCGAGAGACCCAGTACTTC
TRBD1	TRBJ2-2	TRBV7-3	.	CASSRQGVGAKGGELFF	TGTGCCAGCAGCCGACAGGGGGTTGGTGCAAAGGGCGGGGAGCTGTTTTTT
TRBD1	TRBJ2-1	TRBV19	.	CASSIDLDRGRRNEQFF	TGTGCCAGTAGTATAGATCTCGACAGGGGGCGACGGAATGAGCAGTTCTTC
TRBD2	TRBJ2-7	TRBV29-1	once	CSAVPGSGAGRSYEQYF	TGCAGCGCTGTCCCCGGGAGCGGGGCGGGAAGGTCCTACGAGCAGTACTTC
.	TRBJ1-4	TRBV3-1/TRBV3-2	.	CASSQDMGALNEKLFF	TGTGCCAGCAGCCAAGATATGGGGGCGCTTAATGAAAAACTGTTTTTT
.	TRBJ1-1	TRBV18	.	CASSPLGGRGNYRTEAFF	TGTGCCAGCTCACCACTTGGAGGGAGGGGGAATTATCGGACTGAAGCTTTCTTT
.	TRBJ2-4	TRBV9	.	CASSVAGAGKNIQYF	TGTGCCAGCAGCGTAGCTGGGGCCGGCAAAAACATTCAGTACTTC
.	TRBJ1-2	TRBV4-2	.	CASSQGRVDTGIFNYGYTF	TGTGCCAGCAGCCAAGGGAGGGTGGACACGGGGATTTTTAACTATGGCTACACCTTC
.	TRBJ1-4	TRBV5-1	.	CASSLEGVVGEKLFF	TGCGCCAGCAGCTTGGAAGGGGTTGTTGGTGAAAAACTGTTTTTT
.	TRBJ2-7	TRBV5-1	once	CASSPPGLRTYEQYF	TGCGCCAGCAGCCCTCCGGGGTTAAGGACCTACGAGCAGTACTTC
.	TRBJ2-7	TRBV29-1	.	CSVERESSYEQYF	TGCAGCGTTGAACGAGAGAGCTCCTACGAGCAGTACTTC